This TCR beta chain derives from a study of blood T cell repertoires in COVID-19 (dated by TCRdb to the early 2020s). Looking at the study overall: Collaborator samples came from the United States, Italy and Spain and covered acute and convalescent phases of COVID-19. Where available, HLA class I and class II types were taken from metadata supplied by the sample provider and were not determined by assay-based typing. The prospective study material was composed of cDNA or gDNA derived from T cells, B-cell-depleted T cells, or PBMCs. Samples were obtained from the ongoing ImmuneRACE study (first 160 participants) and from 950 to 1,500 subjects provided by 6 global collaborators. The repertoires were made available in a free public database intended to serve as a resource for research on the immune response to SARS-CoV-2. Subjects who had been exposed to COVID-19, were actively infected with it, or had recovered from it provided the deeply sampled blood TCRbeta repertoires that made up the dataset. A de-identified subject ID, COVID-19 status, age in years and sex were almost always included in the sample metadata. Broader findings and caveats from the paper: How much clinical and demographic metadata was included differed by source and by participant, and the metadata was provided uncurated.

Taken from the germline V gene (reference sequence), the CDR1 and CDR2 loops are MNHEY and SMNVEV. The CDR3 starts with the cysteine, ends with the phenylalanine, and has 15 residues. Of all the DNA, just the CDR3 is kept, 45 bases in frame from base 1. The V end gives up 4 bases and the J end 7 bases, leaving 9 bases in the junction not matched to a gene. The immunoSEQ Assay, a bias-controlled multiplex PCR, was used to amplify TCRbeta CDR3 regions from genomic DNA. The original methods were these. The number of nucleated cells in each sample was estimated by amplification of reference gene primers within the assay. To quantify the absolute abundance of each unique TCRbeta CDR3 rearrangement, sequence reads were collapsed and filtered. For each sample, productive Simpson clonality was calculated as the square root of Simpson's diversity index over productive rearrangements. Held by TCRdb, this immuneACCESS table contains in-frame sequences only and omits some clones. Under half of the omission traces to an unresolved V gene where checked; the cause of the rest is unknown. That table supplies the V and J calls and clone size; D and trimming were determined from the DNA. Across this sample there are under 200,000 clones, with 82% seen only once. Under 6.5% of the sample is held by the ten biggest clonotypes.

Turning to this clone: The specificity of this receptor is unknown. It has no much larger one-base neighbor in the sample; base qualities were not kept.

Enrolling through a virtual design, the prospective study's participants ranged in age from roughly 18 to 89 years and lived across roughly 24 United States geographic areas. In the prospective study, cohorts were assigned on the basis of participant-reported clinical history obtained from a screening survey and a study questionnaire. Each participant in the prospective study had whole blood, serum and a nasopharyngeal or oropharyngeal swab collected by mobile phlebotomists. Additional blood draws and questionnaires over an approximately 2-month period could optionally be provided by prospective study participants. Before DNA extraction, blood samples from the prospective study were shipped at room temperature or frozen.

The chain couples TRBV27 to TRBJ1-5; 8 bases in the junction line up with TRBD1. The material sequenced was PBMCs or T cells enriched from blood (not recorded which). The TCR sequence derives from a woman aged 60-70 years with acute COVID-19. The bases are TGTGCCAGCAGTTACAACGGACAGGGAGTCCAGCCCCAGCATTTT. It encodes CASSYNGQGVQPQHF.